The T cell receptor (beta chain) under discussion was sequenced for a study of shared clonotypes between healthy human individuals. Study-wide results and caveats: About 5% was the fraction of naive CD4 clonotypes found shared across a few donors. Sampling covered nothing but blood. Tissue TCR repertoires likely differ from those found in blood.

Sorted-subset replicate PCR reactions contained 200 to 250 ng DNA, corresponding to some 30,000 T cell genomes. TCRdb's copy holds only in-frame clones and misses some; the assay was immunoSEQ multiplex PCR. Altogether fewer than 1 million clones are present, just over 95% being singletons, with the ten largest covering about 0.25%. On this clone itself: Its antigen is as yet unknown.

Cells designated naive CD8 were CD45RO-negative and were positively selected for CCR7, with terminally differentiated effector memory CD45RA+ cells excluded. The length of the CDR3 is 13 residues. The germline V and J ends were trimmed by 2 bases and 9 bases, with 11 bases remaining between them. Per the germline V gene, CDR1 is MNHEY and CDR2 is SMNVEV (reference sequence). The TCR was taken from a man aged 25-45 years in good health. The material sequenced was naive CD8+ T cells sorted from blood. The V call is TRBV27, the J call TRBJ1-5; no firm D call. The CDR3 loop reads CASSLIGGGPQHF. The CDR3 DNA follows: TGTGCCAGCAGTTTAATAGGTGGTGGGCCCCAGCATTTT.